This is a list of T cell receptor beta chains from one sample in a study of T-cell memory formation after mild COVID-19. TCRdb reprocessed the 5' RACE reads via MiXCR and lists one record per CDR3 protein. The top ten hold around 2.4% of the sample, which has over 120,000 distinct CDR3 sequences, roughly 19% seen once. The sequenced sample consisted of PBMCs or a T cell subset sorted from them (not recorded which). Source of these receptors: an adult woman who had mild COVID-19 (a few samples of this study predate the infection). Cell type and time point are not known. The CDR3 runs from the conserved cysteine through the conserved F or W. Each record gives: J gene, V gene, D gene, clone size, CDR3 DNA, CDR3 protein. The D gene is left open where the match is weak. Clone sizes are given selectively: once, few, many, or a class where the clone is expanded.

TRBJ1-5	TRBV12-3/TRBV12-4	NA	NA	TGTGCCAGCACCTCAGGACAATATCGCAATCAGCCCCAGCATTTT	CASTSGQYRNQPQHF
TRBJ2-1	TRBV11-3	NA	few	TGTGCCAGCAGCTCCGCGGGCGACCCCTCCTACAATGAGCAGTTCTTC	CASSSAGDPSYNEQFF
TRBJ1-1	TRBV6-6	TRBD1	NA	TGTGCCAGCTTCCGCAGGGGGTACACTGAAGCTTTCTTT	CASFRRGYTEAFF
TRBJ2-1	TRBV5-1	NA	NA	TGCGCCAGCAGCTTTGAAGGGTGGAATGAGCAGTTCTTC	CASSFEGWNEQFF
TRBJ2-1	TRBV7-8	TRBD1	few	TGTGCCAGCAGCCCACACAGGGGATTGGAAAATGAGCAGTTCTTC	CASSPHRGLENEQFF
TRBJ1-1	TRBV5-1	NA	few	TGCGCCAGCAGCAAAACTGAACGCCTTGGAACTGAAGCTTTCTTT	CASSKTERLGTEAFF
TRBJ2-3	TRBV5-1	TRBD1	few	TGCGCCAGCGCTCCGGGACAGGGCACAGATACGCAGTATTTT	CASAPGQGTDTQYF
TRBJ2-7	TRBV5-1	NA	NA	TGCGCCAGCAGCCGGGCGGGGAGCTCCTACGAGCAGTACTTC	CASSRAGSSYEQYF
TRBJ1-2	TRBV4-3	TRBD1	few	TGCGCCAGCAGCCAAACGATAACCGGGACAGTTCATGGCTACACCTTC	CASSQTITGTVHGYTF
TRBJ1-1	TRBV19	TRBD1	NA	TGTGCCAGTAGAGGACAGGGAGAAACTGAAGCTTTCTTT	CASRGQGETEAFF
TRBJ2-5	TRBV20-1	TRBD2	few	TGCAGTGAAACCGGGGGGGCATCGGAGACCCAGTACTTC	CSETGGASETQYF
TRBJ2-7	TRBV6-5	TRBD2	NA	TGTGCCAGCAGTTATACTAGCGGCCCCTACGAGCAGTACTTC	CASSYTSGPYEQYF
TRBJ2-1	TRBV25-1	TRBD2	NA	TGTGCCAGCAGTGAGCTGGGACTAGCGTACGATGAGCAGTTCTTC	CASSELGLAYDEQFF
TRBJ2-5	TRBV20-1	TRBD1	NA	TGCAGTGCTAGAGCAGGGGGCATCGAGACCCAGTACTTC	CSARAGGIETQYF
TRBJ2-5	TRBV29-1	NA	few	TGCAGCGTTGAGCGGGGAGTAGAGACCCAGTACTTC	CSVERGVETQYF
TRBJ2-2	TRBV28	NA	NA	TGTGCCAGCCTGGCTGGCCTCGGGGAGCTGTTTTTT	CASLAGLGELFF
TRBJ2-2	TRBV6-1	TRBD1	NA	TGTGCCAGCATCGGGACAGAGAACACCGGGGAGCTGTTTTTT	CASIGTENTGELFF
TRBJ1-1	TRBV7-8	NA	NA	TGTGCCAGCAGCCCCAGGGAGCTAGCTTTCTTT	CASSPRELAFF
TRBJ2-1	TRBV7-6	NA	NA	TGTGCCAGCAGCAAAGACAGGCCTCCAGGGGTTGAGCAGTTCTTC	CASSKDRPPGVEQFF
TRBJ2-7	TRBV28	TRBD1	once	TGTGCCAGCAGGGGGACAGGCGACTCCTACGAGCAGTACTTC	CASRGTGDSYEQYF
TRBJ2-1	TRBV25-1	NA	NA	TGTGCCAGCAGTGGAAAGCAGGGTGAGCAGTTCTTC	CASSGKQGEQFF
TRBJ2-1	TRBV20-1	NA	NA	TGCAGTGCTATGGGCGTTAGCTCCTACAATGAGCAGTTCTTC	CSAMGVSSYNEQFF
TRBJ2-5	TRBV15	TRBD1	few	TGTGCCACCAGCATTAACCCGACAGGGCAGGAGACCCAGTACTTC	CATSINPTGQETQYF
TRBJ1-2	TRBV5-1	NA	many	TGCGCCAGCAATCCGGGCAGCCGTCTTAACTATGGCTACACCTTC	CASNPGSRLNYGYTF
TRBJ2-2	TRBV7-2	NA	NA	TGTGCCAGCAGCTTCCCCACCCACACCACCGGGGAGCTGTTTTTT	CASSFPTHTTGELFF
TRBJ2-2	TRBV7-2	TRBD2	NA	TGTGCCAGCAGCCCCACTGGACTAGCGGGAGGAACCGGGGAGCTGTTTTTT	CASSPTGLAGGTGELFF
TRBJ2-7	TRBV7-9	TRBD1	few	TGTGCCAGCAGCCGCCCGACAGGGGACCCCTACGAGCAGTACTTC	CASSRPTGDPYEQYF
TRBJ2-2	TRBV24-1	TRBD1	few	TGTGCCACCGCTTCCGGGACAGACACCGGGGAGCTGTTTTTT	CATASGTDTGELFF
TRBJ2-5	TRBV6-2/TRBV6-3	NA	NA	TGTGCCAGCAGCCTCCTCCAAGAGACCCAGTACTTC	CASSLLQETQYF
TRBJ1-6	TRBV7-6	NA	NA	TGTGCCAGCAGCTTAATAACCGATTCACCCCTCCACTTT	CASSLITDSPLHF
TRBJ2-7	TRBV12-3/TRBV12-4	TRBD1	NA	TGTGCCAGCACCGGGACAGGGTCCTACGAGCAGTACTTC	CASTGTGSYEQYF
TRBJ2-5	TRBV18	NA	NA	TGTGCCAGCTCACTAAACCGGGGAGATCAAGAGACCCAGTACTTC	CASSLNRGDQETQYF
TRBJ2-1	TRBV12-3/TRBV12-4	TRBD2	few	TGTGCCAGCAGATCCAAACTAGCGGTTACTTACAATGAGCAGTTCTTC	CASRSKLAVTYNEQFF
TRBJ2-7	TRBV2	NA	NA	TGTGCCAGCAGTGAAGCCCCTCTCAACGAGCAGTACTTC	CASSEAPLNEQYF
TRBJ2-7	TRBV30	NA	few	TGTGCCTGGAGTGTACTAAAAAGAACCTACGAGCAGTACTTC	CAWSVLKRTYEQYF
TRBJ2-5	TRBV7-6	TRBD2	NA	TGTGCCAGCAGATGGGATTCGGGGGGGCAAGAGACCCAGTACTTC	CASRWDSGGQETQYF
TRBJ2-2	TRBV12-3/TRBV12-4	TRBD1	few	TGTGCCAGCAGTCCCCAGACAGGGGGGATCACCGGGGAGCTGTTTTTT	CASSPQTGGITGELFF
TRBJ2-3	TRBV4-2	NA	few	TGTGCCAGCAGCCAAGATCTAACGGCAGGAGTAGATACGCAGTATTTT	CASSQDLTAGVDTQYF
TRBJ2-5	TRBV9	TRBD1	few	TGTGCCAGCAGCGTAGCTACAGGGGTAGGGACACACCAAGAGACCCAGTACTTC	CASSVATGVGTHQETQYF
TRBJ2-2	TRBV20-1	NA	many	TGCAGTGCTAGAGACCCGGGACCCAAGGGGGAGCTGTTTTTT	CSARDPGPKGELFF
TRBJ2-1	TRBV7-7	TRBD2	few	TGTGCCAGCAGCTCCGGACTAGCGAAGAATGAGCAGTTCTTC	CASSSGLAKNEQFF
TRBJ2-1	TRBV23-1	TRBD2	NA	TGCGCCAGCACGAAACACAAGCGGGAGGGGACCTACAATGAGCAGTTCTTC	CASTKHKREGTYNEQFF
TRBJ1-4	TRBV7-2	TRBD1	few	TGTGCCAGCAGCCCATGGGGCAGGGGGCTAAATGAAAAACTGTTTTTT	CASSPWGRGLNEKLFF
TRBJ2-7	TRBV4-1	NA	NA	TGCGCCAGCAGCGTCGCGTGGACTCGCTACGAGCAGTACTTC	CASSVAWTRYEQYF
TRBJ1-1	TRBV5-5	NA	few	TGTGCCAGCAGCTTGTACGGCGAAGCTTTCTTT	CASSLYGEAFF
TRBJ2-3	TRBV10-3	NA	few	TGTGCCATCAGTGAGGGTCGTGGGACAGATACGCAGTATTTT	CAISEGRGTDTQYF
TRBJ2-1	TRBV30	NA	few	TGTGCCTGGAGTGTACGGGTGTTGGAGAGCGAGCAGTTCTTC	CAWSVRVLESEQFF
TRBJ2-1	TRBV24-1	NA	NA	TGTGCCACCAGTGACGCGGACGGGAGCTCCTACAATGAGCAGTTCTTC	CATSDADGSSYNEQFF
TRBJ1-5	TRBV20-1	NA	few	TGCAGTGCTAGAGAGGTTGAGGGGAAGGGGCTTCAGCCCCAGCATTTT	CSAREVEGKGLQPQHF
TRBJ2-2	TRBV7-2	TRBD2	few	TGTGCCAGCAGCTTAAGGCGGGGGGGCTACACCGGGGAGCTGTTTTTT	CASSLRRGGYTGELFF
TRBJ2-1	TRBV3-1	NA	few	TGTGCCAGCAGCCAAGATCGGGGCCGGAGCTCCTACAATGAGCAGTTCTTC	CASSQDRGRSSYNEQFF
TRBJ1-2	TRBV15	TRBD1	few	TGTGCCACCAGCAGACCGGGACAGGGTTCGTTTGGCTACACCTTC	CATSRPGQGSFGYTF
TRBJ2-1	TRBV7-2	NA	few	TGTGCCAGCAGCGTTATGCTTGCTGATGAGCAGTTCTTC	CASSVMLADEQFF
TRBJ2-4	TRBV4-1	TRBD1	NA	TGCGCCAGCAGCCTGGGACAGGGGAAAAACATTCAGTACTTC	CASSLGQGKNIQYF